This record concerns one TCR beta chain sequence. This sample was included in a study of CD8 T cells in Susac syndrome. Random hexamers were used to reverse transcribe an amount of about 0.5 to 1 ug RNA. TCRdb fed the immunoSEQ multiplex PCR reads into MiXCR, producing one record per CDR3 protein. Of about 200,000 distinct CDR3 sequences listed, roughly 94% were seen once; the top ten hold about 0.1%. TCR beta sequencing covered blood CD8+ and CD4+ T cells. TEMRA cells were FACS-enriched, unlike CD8+ and CD4+ T cells, which were negatively isolated. Between the trimmed V and J ends, which lost 8 bases and 4 bases, there was a span of 14 bases. This CDR3 contains 12 residues. Germline V gene sequence: CDR1 SQVTM, CDR2 ANQGSEA.

The receptor comes from a human donor in good health. The sequencing input was CD4+ T cells from PBMCs. J is TRBJ2-5 and V is TRBV29-1; the D gene is possibly TRBD2 (6 bases). CDR3 coding DNA: TGCAGCCCCGGCGGGGTCGGAGAGACCCAGTACTTC. As protein: CSPGGVGETQYF.